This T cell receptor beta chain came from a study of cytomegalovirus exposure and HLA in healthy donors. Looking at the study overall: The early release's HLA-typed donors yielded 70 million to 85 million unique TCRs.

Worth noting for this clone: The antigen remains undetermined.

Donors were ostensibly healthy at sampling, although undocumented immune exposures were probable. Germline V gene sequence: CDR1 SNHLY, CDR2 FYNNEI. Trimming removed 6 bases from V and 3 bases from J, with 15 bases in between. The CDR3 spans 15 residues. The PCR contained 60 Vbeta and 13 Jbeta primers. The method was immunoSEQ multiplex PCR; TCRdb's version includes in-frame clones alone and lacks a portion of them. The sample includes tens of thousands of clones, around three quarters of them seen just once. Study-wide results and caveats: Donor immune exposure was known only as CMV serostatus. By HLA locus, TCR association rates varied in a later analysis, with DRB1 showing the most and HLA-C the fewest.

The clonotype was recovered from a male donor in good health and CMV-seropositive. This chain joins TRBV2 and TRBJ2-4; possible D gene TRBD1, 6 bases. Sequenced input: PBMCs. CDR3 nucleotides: TGTGCCAGCAGGACCTCAGGGGTTCTCAAAAACATTCAGTACTTC. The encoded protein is CASRTSGVLKNIQYF.